Sequencing of this T cell receptor beta chain was carried out in a study of blood T cells in healthy people across ages. A note on this clonotype: Its specificity is not known.

Study results and caveats: What prevented conclusive comparison of naive and antigen-experienced cells was that PBMCs were unsorted. Strong correlation was found linking TCR beta diversity to naive T cell percentage. Donor CMV infection status was unknown, possibly confounding age-related changes in expanded clonotypes.

Trimming shortened V by 5 bases and J by 11 bases, and 14 bases separated the two germline ends. The CDR3 has 12 residues. Looked up from germline, CDR1 is KGHDR and CDR2 is SFDVKD. The authors ran a second PCR of roughly 6 to 12 cycles using a sample-barcoded 5' primer and a J-beta primer mix. TCRdb reprocessed the 5' RACE reads with MiXCR, giving one entry per CDR3 protein. The sample holds roughly 1.5 million distinct CDR3 sequences; roughly two fifths are singletons and the top ten take 4%. V is TRBV24-1 and J is TRBJ2-5; D not resolved. The sample was blood. This TCR derives from a woman aged 18-29 years in good health. In nucleotides, the CDR3 is TGTGCCACCAGTGGCGACCACAATGAGCAGTACTTC. Translating gives CATSGDHNEQYF.